This TCR beta chain was observed in a study of molecular identifiers for immune sequencing clone quantification. From roughly 20,000 to 1,000,000 sorted cells, naive CD8 libraries were generated with 10%, 30% or 50% RNA. One entry per CDR3 protein results from TCRdb running MiXCR on the PCR reads. The sample consists of over 550,000 distinct CDR3 sequences, about 25% of them appearing once. V gave up 4 bases and J gave up 4 bases, with 13 bases separating them. The germline V gene encodes CDR1 MNHEY and CDR2 SVGAGI. The CDR3 length is 15 residues. Sequencing input: naive CD8+ T cells from blood, with Jurkat cell RNA spiked in. Specified subset: FACS-sorted CD8+CD4-CCR7+CD45RA+ naive T cells. J is TRBJ2-2 and V is TRBV6-5; D is possibly TRBD1 or TRBD2 (5 bases each). The source is a human donor in good health. Some libraries in this study had Jurkat cell RNA spiked in. In DNA form, the CDR3 reads TGTGCCAGCAGTTGGGACGGTCCGGGCACCGGGGAGCTGTTTTTT. Amino acids: CASSWDGPGTGELFF.